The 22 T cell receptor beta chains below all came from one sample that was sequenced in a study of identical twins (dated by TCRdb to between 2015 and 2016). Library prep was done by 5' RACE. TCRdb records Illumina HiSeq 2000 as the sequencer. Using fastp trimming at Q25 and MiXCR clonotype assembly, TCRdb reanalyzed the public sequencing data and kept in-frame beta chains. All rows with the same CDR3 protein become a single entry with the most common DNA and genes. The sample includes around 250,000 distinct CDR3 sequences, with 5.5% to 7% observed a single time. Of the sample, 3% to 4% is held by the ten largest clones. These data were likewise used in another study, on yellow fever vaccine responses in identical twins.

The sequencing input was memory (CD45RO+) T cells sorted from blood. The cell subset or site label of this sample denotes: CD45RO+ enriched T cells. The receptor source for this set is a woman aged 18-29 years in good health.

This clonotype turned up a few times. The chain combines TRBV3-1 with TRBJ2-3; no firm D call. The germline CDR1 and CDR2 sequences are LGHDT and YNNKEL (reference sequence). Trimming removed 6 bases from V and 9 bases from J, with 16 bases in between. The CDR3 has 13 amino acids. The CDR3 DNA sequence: TGTGCCAGCAGTCGCACGACGACTGGCACGCAGTATTTT. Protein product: CASSRTTTGTQYF.

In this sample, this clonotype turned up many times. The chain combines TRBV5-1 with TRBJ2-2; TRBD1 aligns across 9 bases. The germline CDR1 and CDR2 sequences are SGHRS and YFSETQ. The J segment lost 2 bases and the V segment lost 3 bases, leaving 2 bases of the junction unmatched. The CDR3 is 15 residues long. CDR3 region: CASSSTGGNTGELFF. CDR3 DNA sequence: TGCGCCAGCAGCTCGACAGGGGGTAACACCGGGGAGCTGTTTTTT.

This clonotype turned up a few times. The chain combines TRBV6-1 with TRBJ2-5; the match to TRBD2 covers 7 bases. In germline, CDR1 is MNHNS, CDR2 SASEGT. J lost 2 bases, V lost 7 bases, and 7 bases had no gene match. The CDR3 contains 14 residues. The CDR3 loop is CASKGGTAQETQYF. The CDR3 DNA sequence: TGTGCCAGCAAGGGAGGGACTGCACAAGAGACCCAGTACTTC.

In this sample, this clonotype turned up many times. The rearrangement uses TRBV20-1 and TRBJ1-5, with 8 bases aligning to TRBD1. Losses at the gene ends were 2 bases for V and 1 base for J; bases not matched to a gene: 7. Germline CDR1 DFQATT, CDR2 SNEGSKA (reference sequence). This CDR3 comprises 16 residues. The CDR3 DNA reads TGCAGTGCTAGACCGACAGGGGCCACAAGCAATCAGCCCCAGCATTTT. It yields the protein CSARPTGATSNQPQHF.

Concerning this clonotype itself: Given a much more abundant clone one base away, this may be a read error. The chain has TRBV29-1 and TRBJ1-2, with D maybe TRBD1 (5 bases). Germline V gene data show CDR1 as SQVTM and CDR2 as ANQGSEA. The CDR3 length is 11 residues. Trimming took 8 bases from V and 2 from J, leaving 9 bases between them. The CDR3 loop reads CSTTENYGYTF. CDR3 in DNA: TGCAGCACGACAGAGAACTATGGCTACACCTTC.

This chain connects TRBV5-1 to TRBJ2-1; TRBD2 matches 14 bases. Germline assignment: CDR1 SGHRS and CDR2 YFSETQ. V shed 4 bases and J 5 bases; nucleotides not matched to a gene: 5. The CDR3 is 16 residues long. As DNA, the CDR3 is TGCGCCAGCAGCGTCGGACTAGCGGGAGGTCACAATGAGCAGTTCTTC. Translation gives CASSVGLAGGHNEQFF.

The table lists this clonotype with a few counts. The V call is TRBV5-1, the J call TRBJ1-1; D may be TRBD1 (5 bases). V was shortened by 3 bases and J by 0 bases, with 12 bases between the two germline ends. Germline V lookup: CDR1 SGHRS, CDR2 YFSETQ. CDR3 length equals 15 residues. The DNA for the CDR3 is TGCGCCAGCAGCTCCGGGGACGGGATGAACACTGAAGCTTTCTTT. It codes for CASSSGDGMNTEAFF.

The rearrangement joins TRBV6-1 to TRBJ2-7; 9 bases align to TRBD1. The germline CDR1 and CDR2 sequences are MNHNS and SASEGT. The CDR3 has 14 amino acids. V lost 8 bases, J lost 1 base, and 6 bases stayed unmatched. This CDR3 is CASQPGQGSYEQYF. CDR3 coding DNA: TGTGCCAGCCAACCGGGACAGGGTTCCTACGAGCAGTACTTC.

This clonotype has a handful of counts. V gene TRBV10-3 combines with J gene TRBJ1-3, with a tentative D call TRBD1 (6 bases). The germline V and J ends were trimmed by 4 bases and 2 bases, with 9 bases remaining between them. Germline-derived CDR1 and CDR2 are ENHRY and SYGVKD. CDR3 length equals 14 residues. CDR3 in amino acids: CAISGTGPGNTIYF. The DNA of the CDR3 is TGTGCCATCAGTGGCACAGGGCCTGGAAACACCATATATTTT.

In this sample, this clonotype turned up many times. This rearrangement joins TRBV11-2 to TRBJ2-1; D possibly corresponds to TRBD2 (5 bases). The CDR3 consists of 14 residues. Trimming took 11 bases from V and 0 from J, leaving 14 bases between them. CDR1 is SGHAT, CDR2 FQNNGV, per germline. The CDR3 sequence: CASQARGSYNEQFF. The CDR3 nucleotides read TGTGCCTCACAAGCACGGGGCTCCTACAATGAGCAGTTCTTC.

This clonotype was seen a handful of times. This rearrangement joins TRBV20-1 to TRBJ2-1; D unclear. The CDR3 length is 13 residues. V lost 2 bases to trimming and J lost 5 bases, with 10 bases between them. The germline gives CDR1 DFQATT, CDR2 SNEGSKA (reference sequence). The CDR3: CSARRDKNNEQFF. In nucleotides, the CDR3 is TGCAGTGCTAGACGAGATAAAAACAATGAGCAGTTCTTC.

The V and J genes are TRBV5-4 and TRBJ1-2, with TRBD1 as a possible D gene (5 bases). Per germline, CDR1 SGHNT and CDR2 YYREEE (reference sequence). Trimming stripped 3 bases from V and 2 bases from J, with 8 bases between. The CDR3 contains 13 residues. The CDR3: CASSSTENYGYTF. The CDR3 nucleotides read TGTGCCAGCAGCTCGACAGAAAACTATGGCTACACCTTC.

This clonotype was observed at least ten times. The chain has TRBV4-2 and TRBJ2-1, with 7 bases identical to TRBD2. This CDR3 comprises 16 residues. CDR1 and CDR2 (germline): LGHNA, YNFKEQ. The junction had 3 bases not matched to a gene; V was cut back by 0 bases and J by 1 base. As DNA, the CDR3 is TGTGCCAGCAGCCAAGATTGGGGGGGGTCCTACAATGAGCAGTTCTTC. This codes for CASSQDWGGSYNEQFF.

The CDR3 loop reads CSATSASGANVLTF. The CDR3 DNA follows: TGCAGTGCCACCTCGGCCTCTGGGGCCAACGTCCTGACTTTC. The chain is built from TRBV20-1 and TRBJ2-6; D uncertain. The CDR3 is made up of 14 amino acids. Trimming took 6 bases from V and 0 from J, leaving 9 bases between them. CDR1 is DFQATT and CDR2 is SNEGSKA in the germline V gene (reference sequence).

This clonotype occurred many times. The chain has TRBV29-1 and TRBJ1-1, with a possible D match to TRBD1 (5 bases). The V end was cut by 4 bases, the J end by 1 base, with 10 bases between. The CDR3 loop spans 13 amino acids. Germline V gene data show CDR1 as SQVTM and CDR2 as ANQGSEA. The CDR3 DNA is TGCAGCGTTGCCCCGGGGGGGAACACTGAAGCTTTCTTT. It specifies CSVAPGGNTEAFF.

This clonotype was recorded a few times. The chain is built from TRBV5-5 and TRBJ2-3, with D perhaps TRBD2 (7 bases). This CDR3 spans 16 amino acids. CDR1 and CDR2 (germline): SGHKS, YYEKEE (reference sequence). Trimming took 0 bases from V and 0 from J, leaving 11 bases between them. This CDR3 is CASSLGAGASTDTQYF. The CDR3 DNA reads TGTGCCAGCAGCTTGGGTGCGGGGGCAAGCACAGATACGCAGTATTTT.

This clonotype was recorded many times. The CDR3 sequence is CASRGRDSSGANVLTF. In nucleotides, the CDR3 is TGTGCCAGCAGAGGCCGTGACAGCTCTGGGGCCAACGTCCTGACTTTC. The chain has TRBV28 and TRBJ2-6, with D perhaps matching TRBD1 (5 bases). Germline V gene data show CDR1 as MDHEN and CDR2 as SYDVKM. The CDR3 has 16 amino acids. V was pared by 6 bases and J by 0 bases, with 12 bases between.

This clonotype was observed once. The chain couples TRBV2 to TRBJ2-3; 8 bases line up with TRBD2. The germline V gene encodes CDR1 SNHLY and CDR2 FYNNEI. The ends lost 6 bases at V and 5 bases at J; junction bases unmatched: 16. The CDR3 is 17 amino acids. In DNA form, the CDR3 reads TGTGCCAGCAGCGGAGGTGTGGCCGGGGGGGCCATAGATACGCAGTATTTT. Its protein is CASSGGVAGGAIDTQYF.

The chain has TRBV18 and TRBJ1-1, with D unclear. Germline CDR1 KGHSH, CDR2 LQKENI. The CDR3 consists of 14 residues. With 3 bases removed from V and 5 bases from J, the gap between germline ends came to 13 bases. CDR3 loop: CASSPSDGVTEAFF. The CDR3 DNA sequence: TGTGCCAGCTCACCGAGTGATGGGGTTACTGAAGCTTTCTTT.

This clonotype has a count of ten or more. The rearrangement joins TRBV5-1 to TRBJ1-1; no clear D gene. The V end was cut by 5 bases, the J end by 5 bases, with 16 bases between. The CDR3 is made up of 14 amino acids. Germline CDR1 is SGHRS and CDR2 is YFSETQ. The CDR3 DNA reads TGCGCCAGCAGGGTCGCCGGAGGAGGGACTGAAGCTTTCTTT. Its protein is CASRVAGGGTEAFF.

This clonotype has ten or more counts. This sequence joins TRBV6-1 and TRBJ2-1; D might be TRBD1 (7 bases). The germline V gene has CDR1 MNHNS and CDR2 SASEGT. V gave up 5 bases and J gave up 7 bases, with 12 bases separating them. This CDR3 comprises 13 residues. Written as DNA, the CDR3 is TGTGCCAGCAGTAAGGGGGCGGGAAATGAGCAGTTCTTC. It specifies CASSKGAGNEQFF.

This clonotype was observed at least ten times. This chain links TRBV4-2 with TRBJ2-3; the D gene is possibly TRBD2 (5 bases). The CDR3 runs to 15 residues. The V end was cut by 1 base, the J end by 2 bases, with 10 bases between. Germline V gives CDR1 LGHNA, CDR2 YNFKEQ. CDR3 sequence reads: CASSQVEGHTDTQYF. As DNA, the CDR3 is TGTGCCAGCAGCCAAGTCGAGGGTCACACAGATACGCAGTATTTT.